Reported below is one T cell receptor beta chain. Between the trimmed V and J ends, which lost 7 bases and 0 bases, there was a span of 11 bases. The CDR3 covers 14 residues. Germline loops: CDR1 SGHDT, CDR2 YYEEEE. As handled by the study authors: Estimation of nucleated cell counts was performed using reference gene primer amplification. The method was immunoSEQ multiplex PCR; TCRdb's version includes in-frame clones alone and lacks a portion of them. V, J and clone size are taken as reported in that table, and D and trimming were inferred from the DNA itself. This sample has roughly 100,000 clones, with approximately 92% found just once. The data were taken from a study of blood T cell repertoires in COVID-19.

The TCR sequence derives from a man younger than 35 with acute or convalescent COVID-19. Sequencing was done on a sample of peripheral blood. The chain links TRBV5-6 to TRBJ2-1; the D gene is possibly TRBD2 (5 bases). CDR3 loop: CASCSDYSYNEQFF. Written as DNA, the CDR3 is TGTGCCAGCTGTTCCGACTACTCCTACAATGAGCAGTTCTTC. The entire variable domain, with the rest obtained from reference TRBV5-6 and TRBJ2-1, is as follows: DAGVTQSPTHLIKTRGQQVTLRCSPKSGHDTVSWYQQALGQGPQFIFQYYEEEERQRGNFPDRFSGHQFPNYSSELNVNALLLGDSALYLCASCSDYSYNEQFFGPGTRLTVL.